The 3 T cell receptor beta chains reported below all come from one sample, sequenced in a study of shared clonotypes between healthy human individuals. Selected positively for CCR7 and CD45RO-negative, naive CD8 cells excluded terminally differentiated effector memory CD45RA+ cells. Libraries were prepared by immunoSEQ multiplex PCR; TCRdb keeps only in-frame clonotypes and omits some of them. Of almost 700,000 clones listed, about 90% are singletons. Sequences were obtained from naive CD8+ T cells sorted from blood. The source of these receptors is a man younger than 45 in good health.

V is TRBV28 and J is TRBJ2-5, with no clear D. The CDR3 has 15 residues. With 5 bases removed from V and 3 bases from J, the gap between germline ends came to 16 bases. Germline assignment: CDR1 MDHEN and CDR2 SYDVKM. This CDR3 is CASSPQSVRKETQYF. CDR3 bases: TGTGCCAGCAGTCCACAATCTGTTCGTAAAGAGACCCAGTACTTC. Full variable domain (missing parts from reference TRBV28 and TRBJ2-5): DVKVTQSSRYLVKRTGEKVFLECVQDMDHENMFWYRQDPGLGLRLIYFSYDVKMKEKGDIPEGYSVSREKKERFSLILESASTNQTSMYLCASSPQSVRKETQYFGPGTRLLVL.

This chain joins TRBV7-2 and TRBJ1-1; D is undetermined. This CDR3 spans 15 amino acids. Trimming shortened V by 4 bases and J by 4 bases, and 16 bases separated the two germline ends. Germline V gives CDR1 SGHTA, CDR2 FQGNSA. CDR3 DNA sequence: TGTGCCAGCAGCTGGGGAGTAACGGAGAGCACTGAAGCTTTCTTT. Its protein product is CASSWGVTESTEAFF. The full variable domain, in which reference TRBV7-2 and TRBJ1-1 provide the parts outside the CDR3, is GAGVSQSPSNKVTEKGKDVELRCDPISGHTALYWYRQSLGQGLEFLIYFQGNSAPDKSGLPSDRFSAERTGGSVSTLTIQRTQQEDSAVYLCASSWGVTESTEAFFGQGTRLTVV.

The V gene is TRBV7-9, the J gene TRBJ2-1; no definite D call. Trimming shortened V by 5 bases and J by 10 bases, and 12 bases separated the two germline ends. The CDR3 sequence is 12 residues long. Germline loops: CDR1 SEHNR, CDR2 FQNEAQ (reference sequence). CDR3 in DNA: TGTGCCAGCAGCCCTAGACTGATCGAGCAGTTCTTC. Encoded protein: CASSPRLIEQFF.